Listed here are 21 T cell receptor beta chains from one sample, sequenced in a study of cytomegalovirus exposure and HLA in healthy donors. Primers included in the PCR were 60 Vbeta and 13 Jbeta primers. Repertoires were generated with immunoSEQ multiplex PCR, while TCRdb's copy carries only in-frame clones and drops some. The repertoire has roughly 73,000 clones, roughly 70% of them found once; the top ten carry about an eighth. Sequencing was done on a sample of PBMCs. These receptors were obtained from a man aged 65 to 79 in good health and CMV-seronegative.

The chain couples TRBV4-2 to TRBJ2-7; 7 nucleotides line up with TRBD2. This CDR3 region has 15 residues. Germline V gene data show CDR1 as LGHNA and CDR2 as YNFKEQ. The J segment lost 4 bases and the V segment lost 2 bases, leaving 8 bases of the junction unmatched. CDR3 amino acids: CASSQSVLADYEQYF. In DNA form, the CDR3 reads TGTGCCAGCAGCCAATCCGTGCTAGCGGATTACGAGCAGTACTTC.

About this clone: Other DNA sequences in the sample encode the same CDR3. The V call is TRBV7-9, the J call TRBJ1-2; TRBD1 agrees at 9 bases. The CDR3 is 13 amino acids. V was pared by 1 base and J by 8 bases, with 2 bases of the junction left unmatched. Germline V CDR1 and CDR2: SEHNR, FQNEAQ (reference sequence). The DNA for the CDR3 is TGTGCCAGCAGCTTAGAGACAGGGGGAGGCTACACCTTC. Translating gives CASSLETGGGYTF.

J is TRBJ2-1 and V is TRBV6-5, with 7 nucleotides matching TRBD1. CDR3 length: 14 amino acids. Germline CDR1 is MNHEY and CDR2 is SVGAGI. V shed 6 bases and J 4 bases; nucleotides not matched to a gene: 6. CDR3 bases: TGTGCCAGCAGGCCGGGACAGCGGTACAATGAGCAGTTCTTC. Translated, it gives CASRPGQRYNEQFF.

The genes are TRBV19 and TRBJ1-1, with 7 positions matching TRBD1. CDR1 and CDR2 from the germline V gene are LNHDA and SQIVND (reference sequence). This CDR3 is built from 16 residues. The V and J ends lost 7 bases and 6 bases, in that order; junction bases with no gene match: 17. As DNA, the CDR3 is TGTGCCAGTAAAGTTACAGGGGAATCCCGAGGCCCTGAAGCTTTCTTT. Its translation is CASKVTGESRGPEAFF.

This clone was recorded a few times. V gene TRBV13 combines with J gene TRBJ1-2; D call uncertain. The CDR3 extends over 16 amino acids. V lost 0 bases to trimming and J lost 2 bases, with 13 bases between them. Germline V gene data show CDR1 as PRHDT and CDR2 as FYEKMQ (reference sequence). Written as DNA, the CDR3 is TGTGCCAGCAGCTTAGGAGTGGGTCTGGAGAACTATGGCTACACCTTC. It codes for CASSLGVGLENYGYTF. Drawing the rest from reference TRBV13 and TRBJ1-2, the complete variable domain is AAGVIQSPRHLIKEKRETATLKCYPIPRHDTVYWYQQGPGQDPQFLISFYEKMQSDKGSIPDRFSAQQFSDYHSELNMSSLELGDSALYFCASSLGVGLENYGYTFGSGTRLTVV.

This clone was detected only a few times. The gene calls are TRBV6-6 and TRBJ1-2, with TRBD1 as a possible D gene (5 bases). Trimming removed 4 bases at V and 8 bases at J, with 17 bases between. The CDR3 is 14 amino acids. In germline, CDR1 is MNHNY, CDR2 SVGAGI (reference sequence). The CDR3 here is CASSFTIGARGYTF. CDR3 nucleotide sequence: TGTGCCAGCAGTTTCACGATAGGGGCTCGGGGCTACACCTTC.

The chain carries TRBV13 and TRBJ1-4; a possible D gene is TRBD1 (5 bases). The germline gives CDR1 PRHDT, CDR2 FYEKMQ (reference sequence). V lost 3 bases and J 2 bases, leaving 16 bases between the germline ends. The CDR3 consists of 17 residues. This CDR3 reads CASSFRQPLGTNEKLFF. The CDR3 coding sequence is TGTGCCAGCAGCTTCCGACAGCCGCTGGGGACTAATGAAAAACTGTTTTTT.

The chain is built from TRBV7-9 and TRBJ2-3, with a tentative D call TRBD1 (5 bases). The CDR3 is made up of 15 amino acids. Trimming left V 5 bases short and J 4 bases short, with 16 bases between. From germline, CDR1 is SEHNR and CDR2 FQNEAQ (reference sequence). The CDR3 loop reads CASSLQTAFADTQYF. Here the CDR3 DNA reads TGTGCCAGCAGCCTACAGACAGCTTTCGCAGATACGCAGTATTTT.

J is TRBJ1-6 and V is TRBV19; 9 bases line up with TRBD1. CDR1 and CDR2 (germline): LNHDA, SQIVND (reference sequence). The CDR3 spans 14 residues. Losses at the gene ends were 3 bases for V and 10 bases for J; bases not matched to a gene: 4. As DNA, the CDR3 is TGTGCCAGTAGTATGACAGGGGGATTATCACCCCTCCACTTT. The encoded protein is CASSMTGGLSPLHF.

DNA of the CDR3: TGTGCCAGCAGGTCCGTCGGGACAGGGGGAGAGACCCAGTACTTC. It specifies CASRSVGTGGETQYF. The chain combines TRBV28 with TRBJ2-5, with 11 bases identical to TRBD1. Trimming at V came to 6 bases and at J to 4 bases, leaving 7 bases not matched to a gene. Germline V gene sequence: CDR1 MDHEN, CDR2 SYDVKM. The CDR3 has 15 amino acids.

The chain employs TRBV19 and TRBJ1-2, with TRBD1 matching over 9 bases. CDR1 is LNHDA and CDR2 is SQIVND in the germline V gene (reference sequence). J was trimmed by 5 bases and V by 5 bases; bases with no gene match: 9. This CDR3 region has 15 residues. The CDR3 is CASSSSGQGEYGYTF. CDR3 bases: TGTGCCAGTAGTTCATCGGGACAGGGAGAATATGGCTACACCTTC.

CDR3 in DNA: TGCAGCGTTGAGGGACTGGGGGTAGGGACCCAGTACTTC. Translation gives CSVEGLGVGTQYF. The chain couples TRBV29-1 to TRBJ2-5; possibly TRBD2 for D (6 bases). The CDR3 is made up of 13 amino acids. Deletions cut 3 bases from V and 7 bases from J, with 15 bases between. Germline V lookup: CDR1 SQVTM, CDR2 ANQGSEA.

This clone has just a few counts. This chain joins TRBV4-3 and TRBJ2-2; tentative D call: TRBD1 (6 bases). The CDR3 has 16 amino acids. Germline CDR1 is LGHNA and CDR2 is YSLEER. The V end lost 4 bases, the J end lost 1 base, and 13 bases lay between the germline ends. The CDR3 loop is CASSPYVGGNTGELFF. The CDR3 nucleotides are TGCGCCAGCAGCCCTTACGTAGGGGGGAACACCGGGGAGCTGTTTTTT.

This clone turned up a few times. The CDR3 region is CASKDTGGVYGYTF. In DNA, the CDR3 is TGTGCCAGTAAGGACACCGGGGGTGTCTATGGCTACACCTTC. The chain combines TRBV19 with TRBJ1-2; TRBD1 might be the D (5 bases). Trimming took off 7 bases at V and 4 bases at J, with 16 bases between the two ends. Germline CDR1 and CDR2: LNHDA and SQIVND (reference sequence). The CDR3 is made up of 14 amino acids.

This clone has only a few counts. The chain recombines TRBV5-6 with TRBJ1-1; TRBD1 matches at 9 bases. This CDR3 has 17 residues. Germline V lookup: CDR1 SGHDT, CDR2 YYEEEE. V lost 3 bases to trimming and J lost 1 base; unmatched junction nucleotides: 10. CDR3 sequence: CASSSVPGQGTNTEAFF. CDR3 DNA: TGTGCCAGCAGCTCTGTCCCGGGACAGGGAACGAACACTGAAGCTTTCTTT.

This clone is a singleton in its sample. The chain joins TRBV19 to TRBJ2-7; D may be TRBD1 (6 bases). CDR3 length: 14 residues. Trimming cost V 3 bases and J 0 bases, with 9 bases left between them. Looked up from germline, CDR1 is LNHDA and CDR2 is SQIVND (reference sequence). This chain's CDR3 is CASSIQDSSYEQYF. CDR3 coding DNA: TGTGCCAGTAGTATTCAGGACAGCTCCTACGAGCAGTACTTC. The full variable domain, in which reference TRBV19 and TRBJ2-7 provide the parts outside the CDR3, is DGGITQSPKYLFRKEGQNVTLSCEQNLNHDAMYWYRQDPGQGLRLIYYSQIVNDFQKGDIAEGYSVSREKKESFPLTVTSAQKNPTAFYLCASSIQDSSYEQYFGPGTRLTVT.

The chain employs TRBV5-4 and TRBJ2-7, with 7 bases aligning to TRBD1. Germline CDR1 and CDR2: SGHNT and YYREEE (reference sequence). The CDR3 consists of 13 residues. Losses at the gene ends were 2 bases for V and 5 bases for J; bases not matched to a gene: 4. The CDR3 here is CASSLQGTHEQYF. CDR3 sequence (DNA): TGTGCCAGCAGCTTACAGGGGACCCACGAGCAGTACTTC.

DNA of the CDR3: TGTGCCAGCAGCTTGAGGTCTCTCAGGGATGGAACTGAAGCTTTCTTT. Its translation: CASSLRSLRDGTEAFF. The genes are TRBV5-5 and TRBJ1-1, with D perhaps TRBD1 (5 bases). This CDR3 region has 16 residues. Germline V gene sequence: CDR1 SGHKS, CDR2 YYEKEE (reference sequence). Trimming took 1 base from V and 5 from J, leaving 18 bases between them.

The gene calls are TRBV5-1 and TRBJ2-3; TRBD2 matches 8 bases. Germline CDR1 SGHRS, CDR2 YFSETQ. V was pared by 0 bases and J by 5 bases, with 8 bases of the junction left unmatched. The CDR3 runs 16 residues. CDR3 residues: CASSLDGGASGDTQYF. In nucleotides, the CDR3 is TGCGCCAGCAGCTTGGACGGGGGGGCCTCGGGAGATACGCAGTATTTT.

The chain recombines TRBV7-8 with TRBJ1-4; 7 bases align to TRBD1. The V and J ends lost 1 base and 11 bases, in that order; junction bases with no gene match: 7. The CDR3 length is 14 residues. CDR1 and CDR2 (germline): SGHVS, FQNEAQ. The DNA for the CDR3 is TGTGCCAGCAGCTTAGGAGGGGACAGAAGGAAACTGTTTTTT. Encoded protein: CASSLGGDRRKLFF.

This chain links TRBV5-8 with TRBJ1-5, with D possibly matching TRBD1 (5 bases). The V gene lost 3 bases and the J gene lost 1 base, with 14 bases spanning the gap. The CDR3 contains 16 residues. The germline V gene has CDR1 SGHTS and CDR2 YDEGEE. CDR3 in amino acids: CASSWQGLTSNQPQHF. The CDR3, as DNA: TGTGCCAGCAGCTGGCAGGGATTGACGAGCAATCAGCCCCAGCATTTT.